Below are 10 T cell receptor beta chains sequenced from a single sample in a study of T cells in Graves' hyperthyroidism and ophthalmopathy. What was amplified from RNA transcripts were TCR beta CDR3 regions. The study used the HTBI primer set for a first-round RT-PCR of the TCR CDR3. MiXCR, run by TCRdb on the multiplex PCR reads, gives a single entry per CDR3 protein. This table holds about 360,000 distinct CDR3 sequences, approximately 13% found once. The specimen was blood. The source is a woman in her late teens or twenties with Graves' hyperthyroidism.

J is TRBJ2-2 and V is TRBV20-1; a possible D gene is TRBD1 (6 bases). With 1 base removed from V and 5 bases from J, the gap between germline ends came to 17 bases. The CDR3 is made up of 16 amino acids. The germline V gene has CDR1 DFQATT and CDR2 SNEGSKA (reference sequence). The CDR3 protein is CSARGAGAWGTGELFF. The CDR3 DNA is TGCAGTGCTAGAGGGGCAGGGGCTTGGGGTACCGGGGAGCTGTTTTTT.

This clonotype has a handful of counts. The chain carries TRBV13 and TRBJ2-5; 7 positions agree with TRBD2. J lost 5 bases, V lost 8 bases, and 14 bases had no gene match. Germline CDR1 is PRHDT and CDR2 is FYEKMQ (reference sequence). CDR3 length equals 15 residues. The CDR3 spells CASSIGGFPGETQYF. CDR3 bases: TGTGCCAGCTCGATCGGGGGGTTCCCTGGGGAGACCCAGTACTTC.

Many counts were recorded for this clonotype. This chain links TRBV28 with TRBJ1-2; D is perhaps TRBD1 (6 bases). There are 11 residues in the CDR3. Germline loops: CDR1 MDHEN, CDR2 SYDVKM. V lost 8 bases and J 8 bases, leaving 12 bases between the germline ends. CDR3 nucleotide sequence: TGTGCCAGCGGCGACAGGCGGGGCTACACCTTC. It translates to CASGDRRGYTF.

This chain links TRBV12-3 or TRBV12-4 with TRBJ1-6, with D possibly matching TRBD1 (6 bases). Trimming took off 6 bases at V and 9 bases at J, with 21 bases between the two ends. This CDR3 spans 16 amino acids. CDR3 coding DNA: TGTGCCAGCAGGGAGGGGGACCGCGGCAGGAGTTCACCCCTCCACTTT. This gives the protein CASREGDRGRSSPLHF.

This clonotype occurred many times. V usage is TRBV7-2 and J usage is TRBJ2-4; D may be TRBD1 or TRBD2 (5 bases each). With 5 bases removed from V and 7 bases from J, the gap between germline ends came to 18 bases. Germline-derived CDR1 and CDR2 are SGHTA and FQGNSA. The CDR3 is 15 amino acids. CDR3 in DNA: TGTGCCAGCAGCCCAAGAGCCTGGGGCGGGAACATTCAGTACTTC. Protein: CASSPRAWGGNIQYF.

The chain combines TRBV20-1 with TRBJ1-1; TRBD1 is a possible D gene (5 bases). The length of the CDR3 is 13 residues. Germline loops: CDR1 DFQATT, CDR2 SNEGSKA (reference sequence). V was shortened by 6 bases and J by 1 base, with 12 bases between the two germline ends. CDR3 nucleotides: TGCAGTGCAATAGCGGGGGGGAACACTGAAGCTTTCTTT. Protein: CSAIAGGNTEAFF.

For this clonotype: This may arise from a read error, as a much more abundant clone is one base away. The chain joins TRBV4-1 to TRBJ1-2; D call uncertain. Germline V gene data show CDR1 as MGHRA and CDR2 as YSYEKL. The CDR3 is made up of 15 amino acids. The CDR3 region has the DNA TGCGCCGGCAGCCAACCCCGGACGGGAGACTATGGCTACACCTTC. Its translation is CAGSQPRTGDYGYTF.

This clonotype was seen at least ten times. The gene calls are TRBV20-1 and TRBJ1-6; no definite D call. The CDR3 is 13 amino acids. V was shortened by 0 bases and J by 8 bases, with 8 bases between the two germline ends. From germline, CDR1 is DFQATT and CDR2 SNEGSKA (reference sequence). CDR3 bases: TGCAGTGCTAGAGAGGGAGGGTATTCACCCCTCCACTTT. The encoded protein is CSAREGGYSPLHF.

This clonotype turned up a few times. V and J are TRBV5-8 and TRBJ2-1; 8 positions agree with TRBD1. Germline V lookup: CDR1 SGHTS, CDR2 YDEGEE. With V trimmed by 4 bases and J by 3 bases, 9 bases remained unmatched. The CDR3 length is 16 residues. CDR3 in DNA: TGTGCCAGCAGCGACAGGGGCATAACAGTCTACAATGAGCAGTTCTTC. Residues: CASSDRGITVYNEQFF.

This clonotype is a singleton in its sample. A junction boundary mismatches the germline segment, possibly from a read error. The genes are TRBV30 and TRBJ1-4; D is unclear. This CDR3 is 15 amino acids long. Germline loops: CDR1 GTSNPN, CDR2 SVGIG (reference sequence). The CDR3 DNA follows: TGTGCCTGGAAATTGGTGGGCACCTGGGATGAAAAACTGGTTTTT. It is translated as CAWKLVGTWDEKLVF.